This T cell receptor (beta chain) appears in the sequencing data of a study of blood T cell repertoires in COVID-19. Turning to the study itself: The samples span acute and convalescent COVID-19 from the United States, Italy and Spain. From T cells, B-cell-depleted T cells, or PBMCs came the material, which was cDNA or gDNA.

V was cut by 2 bases and J by 2 bases, with 8 bases left in between. The CDR3 loop spans 13 amino acids. Germline CDR1 SQVTM, CDR2 ANQGSEA. In the authors' methods: Researchers report that nucleated cell counts were estimated from reference gene primer amplification. Using immunoSEQ multiplex PCR, the repertoire was profiled, and TCRdb retains in-frame clones only, with some absent. That table is the source of V, J and clone size, and D and trimming were worked out from the DNA. The sample includes 40,000 to 55,000 clones, approximately 77% of them seen just once. The rearrangement joins TRBV29-1 to TRBJ2-3, with no clear D. This TCR was sampled from a woman aged 70-85 years with acute or convalescent COVID-19. The specimen was peripheral blood. The CDR3 is CSVETANTDTQYF. CDR3 DNA: TGCAGCGTTGAAACCGCTAACACAGATACGCAGTATTTT.